This TCR beta chain was recovered during a study (dated by TCRdb to between 2015 and 2017). Background on the whole study: The study examined whether tumor-infiltrating Tregs in breast cancer are drawn from blood Tregs or arise in situ by conversion from other CD4+ T cell subsets.

Results and caveats for the whole study, not just this receptor: The greatest overlap of tumor-infiltrating Treg TCR alpha and beta sequences was observed with tumor naive CD4+ T cells, followed by blood naive CD4+ T cells. Validation in the larger cohort was restricted to a single TCR beta V-J rearrangement rather than whole repertoires. In terms of TCR gene usage, tumor memory CD4+ T cells clustered together with blood and lymph node memory CD4+ cells, as well as with lymph node naive CD4+ cells.

CDR1 is given as SGHVS and CDR2 as FNYEAQ, both from the germline V gene. The CDR3, from cysteine to phenylalanine, totals 11 residues. Of all the DNA, just the CDR3 is kept, 33 bases in frame from base 1. At the junction V is shortened by 8 bases and J by 5 bases, with 6 bases in between. Regarding this clonotype: This clone's antigen is unknown. Base qualities are not provided; no much larger clone lies one nucleotide away.

Memory CD4+ T cells were isolated as CD4+CD45RO+CD25- cells. Tregs, naive and memory CD4+ T cells from tumor, blood and ipsilateral draining lymph nodes of about 5 breast cancer patients underwent full-length TCR alpha and beta sequencing. Tumor tissue and lymph nodes obtained from ipsilateral axillary dissection were perfused with PBS, minced and then digested with collagenase I and hyaluronidase. Mononuclear cells from lymph nodes or 50 to 60 ml of peripheral blood were isolated by Ficoll density gradient centrifugation. Sorted cell populations were confirmed by FACS to exceed 90% purity. Full-length TCR variable regions were amplified by 5' RACE PCR with constant-region reverse primers, followed by semi-nested PCR with Nested Universal Primer A. The ReliaPrep RNA Cell Miniprep System was used to extract total RNA, which was then reverse transcribed into 5'RACE-ready cDNA with the SMARTer RACE 5'/3' Kit. Multiplex adaptors were used to barcode the full-length TCR alpha and beta libraries, which were then sequenced on an Illumina MiSeq. In the original analysis: For each of nine subset-tissue groups, sequencing data from the five patients were pooled, and the groups were then compared using unsupervised clustering of TCR gene usage. The Morisita-Horn index, with shared sequences weighted by their contribution to each repertoire, was used to calculate repertoire similarity. The raw public reads went through TCRdb reprocessing: fastp at Q25, MiXCR clone calling, in-frame beta chains kept. Each CDR3 protein appears once, grouped with its most common genes and DNA. The V and J calls were determined by TCRdb, not by the authors. The sample records approximately 44,000 distinct CDR3 sequences, less than 30% of which are singletons. 3.7% of the sample is taken by the ten largest.

This TCR derives from a female donor with breast cancer. The V gene is TRBV7-6 and the J gene is TRBJ2-2; the D gene is possibly TRBD2, with 6 bases matching. The sample was memory CD4+ T cells sorted from a lymph node. The cell subset or site label, read with the paper, signifies: memory CD4+ T cells, CD4+CD45RO+CD25-. The CDR3 region reads CASRGTGELFF. The bases read TGTGCCAGCCGGGGGACCGGGGAGCTGTTTTTT. Full variable domain (CDR3 extended with the reference TRBV7-6 and TRBJ2-2 proteins): GAGVSQSPRYKVTKRGQDVALRCDPISGHVSLYWYRQALGQGPEFLTYFNYEAQQDKSGLPNDRFSAERPEGSISTLTIQRTEQRDSAMYRCASRGTGELFFGEGSRLTVL.